Presented here are 14 T cell receptor beta chains from one specimen sequenced in a study of cytomegalovirus exposure and HLA in healthy donors. Primers: 60 Vbeta forward and 13 Jbeta reverse. The repertoire was sequenced with immunoSEQ multiplex PCR; TCRdb's copy has only in-frame clones and lacks some. The repertoire holds some 190,000 clones, with 78% as singletons. What was sequenced was PBMCs. Receptors were obtained from a woman in her 30s in good health and CMV-seropositive.

The gene calls are TRBV19 and TRBJ1-1; 10 positions match TRBD1. This CDR3 is 15 amino acids long. V dropped 3 bases and J dropped 3; count of bases not matched to a gene: 4. The germline CDR1 and CDR2 sequences are LNHDA and SQIVND (reference sequence). The CDR3, as DNA: TGTGCCAGTAGTATCCGGACAGGGGGAGACACTGAAGCTTTCTTT. Residues: CASSIRTGGDTEAFF.

The chain links TRBV6-6 to TRBJ2-7; 11 nucleotides match TRBD1. Germline V lookup: CDR1 MNHNY, CDR2 SVGAGI (reference sequence). Losses at the gene ends were 6 bases for V and 4 bases for J; bases not matched to a gene: 2. This CDR3 is built from 13 residues. The CDR3 protein is CASSRDRGYEQYF. In DNA, the CDR3 is TGTGCCAGCAGCAGGGACAGGGGGTACGAGCAGTACTTC.

The rearrangement links TRBV9 to TRBJ2-3; 9 bases line up with TRBD2. Germline CDR1 reads SGDLS; CDR2 reads YYNGEE. The length of the CDR3 is 17 residues. Unmatched junction bases numbered 6, after V lost 0 bases and J lost 1 base. CDR3 in DNA: TGTGCCAGCAGCGTAGTCGAGACTAGCGGAGGCACAGATACGCAGTATTTT. Its translation is CASSVVETSGGTDTQYF.

The V gene is TRBV11-1, the J gene TRBJ2-7, with D unresolved. From germline, CDR1 is SGHAT and CDR2 FQDESV (reference sequence). Trimming took off 2 bases at V and 0 bases at J, with 8 bases between the two ends. This CDR3 region has 14 residues. CDR3 protein: CASSLTVNSYEQYF. CDR3 coding DNA: TGTGCCAGCAGCTTAACGGTAAACTCCTACGAGCAGTACTTC.

The rearrangement uses TRBV5-5 and TRBJ1-2; no clear D. CDR3 length: 14 amino acids. Germline assignment: CDR1 SGHKS and CDR2 YYEKEE (reference sequence). V lost 0 bases to trimming and J lost 1 base, with 7 bases between them. CDR3 sequence reads: CASSLVGVNYGYTF. Here the CDR3 DNA reads TGTGCCAGCAGCTTGGTGGGAGTTAACTATGGCTACACCTTC.

V and J are TRBV11-2 and TRBJ1-2; D gene unclear. Trimming removed 5 bases from V and 4 bases from J, with 20 bases in between. The germline CDR1 and CDR2 sequences are SGHAT and FQNNGV. The CDR3 runs to 16 residues. CDR3 bases: TGTGCCAGCAGCCCACCCGCCGAGGGCCGACCCTATGGCTACACCTTC. Protein: CASSPPAEGRPYGYTF.

The chain recombines TRBV27 with TRBJ2-3, with no clear D. Germline-derived CDR1 and CDR2 are MNHEY and SMNVEV (reference sequence). The CDR3 runs 13 residues. V lost 3 bases and J 6 bases, leaving 10 bases between the germline ends. In nucleotides, the CDR3 is TGTGCCAGCAGTTTGGGCCCACGGGATACGCAGTATTTT. It codes for CASSLGPRDTQYF.

The V call is TRBV27, the J call TRBJ1-5; D is ambiguous. The CDR3 consists of 15 residues. From germline, CDR1 is MNHEY and CDR2 SMNVEV (reference sequence). Trimming stripped 2 bases from V and 3 bases from J, with 11 bases between. The CDR3 region is CASSLGGSSNQPQHF. CDR3 coding DNA: TGTGCCAGCAGTTTAGGAGGCTCGTCCAATCAGCCCCAGCATTTT.

This chain joins TRBV4-2 and TRBJ1-2; D might be TRBD1 (6 bases). Trimming took off 0 bases at V and 0 bases at J, with 23 bases between the two ends. Germline V gene lookup returns CDR1 LGHNA and CDR2 YNFKEQ. CDR3 size: 20 residues. The CDR3 reads CASSQDPAGAGAFANYGYTF. The CDR3 bases are TGTGCCAGCAGCCAAGATCCCGCCGGGGCAGGGGCATTCGCTAACTATGGCTACACCTTC.

This rearrangement joins TRBV6-6 to TRBJ2-1; 8 nucleotides align to TRBD2. Germline lookup yields CDR1 MNHNY and CDR2 SVGAGI (reference sequence). V was clipped by 6 bases and J by 5 bases; unmatched bases: 3. The CDR3 runs to 13 residues. CDR3 amino acids: CASRPGGDNEQFF. Here the CDR3 DNA reads TGTGCCAGCAGACCGGGGGGGGACAATGAGCAGTTCTTC.

The V and J genes are TRBV19 and TRBJ1-1; D perhaps matches TRBD1 (6 bases). The germline V gene has CDR1 LNHDA and CDR2 SQIVND (reference sequence). There are 13 residues in the CDR3. Trimming took 5 bases from V and 6 from J, leaving 13 bases between them. The CDR3 protein is CASSQIQGSEAFF. As DNA, the CDR3 is TGTGCCAGTAGTCAGATACAGGGTTCTGAAGCTTTCTTT.

Worth noting for this clone: Sequence at one end of the junction differs from germline and may be a read error. The J gene is TRBJ2-2, the V gene TRBV7-7, with TRBD1 matching over 8 bases. The CDR3 consists of 17 residues. Germline CDR1 reads SSHAT; CDR2 reads FNYEAQ (reference sequence). CDR3 protein: CASSPKTGVRSTGELFF. As DNA, the CDR3 is TGTGCTAGCAGCCCCAAGACAGGGGTACGGTCCACCGGGGAGCTGTTTTTT.

This sequence joins TRBV29-1 and TRBJ2-1, with D uncertain. Deletions cut 7 bases from V and 8 bases from J, with 12 bases between. The CDR3 totals 11 residues. Per the germline V gene, CDR1 is SQVTM and CDR2 is ANQGSEA. This chain's CDR3 is CSAESGHEQFF. CDR3 nucleotides: TGCAGCGCCGAGTCGGGTCATGAGCAGTTCTTC.

The chain couples TRBV15 to TRBJ1-4; 9 bases are a match to TRBD1. The CDR3 spans 16 residues. V trimming: 1 base; J trimming: 8 bases; junction bases outside the gene matches: 8. Per germline, CDR1 LNHNV and CDR2 YYDKDF (reference sequence). The CDR3 nucleotides read TGTGCCACCAGCAGAGCAATGACAGGGGGAAGAGAAAAACTGTTTTTT. This sequence encodes CATSRAMTGGREKLFF.